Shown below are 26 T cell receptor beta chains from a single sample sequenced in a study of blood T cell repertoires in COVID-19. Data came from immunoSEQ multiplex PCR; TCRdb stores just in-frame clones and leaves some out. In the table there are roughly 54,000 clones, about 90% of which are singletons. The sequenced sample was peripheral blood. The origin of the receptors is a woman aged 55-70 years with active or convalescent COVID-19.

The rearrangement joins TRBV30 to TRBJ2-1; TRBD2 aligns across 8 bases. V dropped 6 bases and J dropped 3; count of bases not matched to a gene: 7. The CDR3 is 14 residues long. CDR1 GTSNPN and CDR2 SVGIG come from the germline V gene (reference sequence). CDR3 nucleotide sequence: TGTGCCTGCTCGAAGCGGGAGAACTACAATGAGCAGTTCTTC. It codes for CACSKRENYNEQFF. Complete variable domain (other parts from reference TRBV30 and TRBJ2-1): SQTIHQWPATLVQPVGSPLSLECTVEGTSNPNLYWYRQAAGRGLQLLFYSVGIGQISSEVPQNLSASRPQDRQFILSSKKLLLSDSGFYLCACSKRENYNEQFFGPGTRLTVL.

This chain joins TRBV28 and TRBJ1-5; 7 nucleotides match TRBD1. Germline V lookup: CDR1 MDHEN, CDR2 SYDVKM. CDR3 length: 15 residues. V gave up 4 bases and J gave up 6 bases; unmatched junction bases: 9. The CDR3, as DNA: TGTGCCAGCAGTTCGACAGGGCTGGGAGGTCAGCCCCAGCATTTT. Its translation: CASSSTGLGGQPQHF.

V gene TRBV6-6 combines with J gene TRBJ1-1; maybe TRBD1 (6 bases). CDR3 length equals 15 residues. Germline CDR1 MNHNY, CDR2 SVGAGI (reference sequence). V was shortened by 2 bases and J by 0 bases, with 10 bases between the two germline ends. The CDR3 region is CASSYNREMNTEAFF. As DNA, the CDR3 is TGTGCCAGCAGTTACAACAGGGAAATGAACACTGAAGCTTTCTTT.

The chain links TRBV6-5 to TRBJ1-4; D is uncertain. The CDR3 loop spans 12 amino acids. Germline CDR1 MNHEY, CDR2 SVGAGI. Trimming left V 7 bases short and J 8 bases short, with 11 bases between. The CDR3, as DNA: TGTGCCAGCATAGGAGAATTCGAAAAACTGTTTTTT. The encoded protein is CASIGEFEKLFF.

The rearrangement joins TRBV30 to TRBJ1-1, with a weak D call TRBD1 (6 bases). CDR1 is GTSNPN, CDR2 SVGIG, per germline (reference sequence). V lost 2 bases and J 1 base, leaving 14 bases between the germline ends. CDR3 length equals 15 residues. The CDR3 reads CAWSIPGRGNTEAFF. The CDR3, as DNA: TGTGCCTGGAGTATCCCGGGCAGGGGGAACACTGAAGCTTTCTTT. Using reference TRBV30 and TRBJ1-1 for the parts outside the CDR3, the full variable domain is SQTIHQWPATLVQPVGSPLSLECTVEGTSNPNLYWYRQAAGRGLQLLFYSVGIGQISSEVPQNLSASRPQDRQFILSSKKLLLSDSGFYLCAWSIPGRGNTEAFFGQGTRLTVV.

This chain's CDR3 is CASSQIGASGYEQYF. The CDR3 DNA reads TGCGCCAGCAGCCAAATTGGGGCTAGCGGCTACGAGCAGTACTTC. This chain connects TRBV4-3 to TRBJ2-7; 7 nucleotides align to TRBD2. The CDR3 runs to 15 residues. Unmatched junction bases numbered 7, after V lost 2 bases and J lost 3 bases. Germline V gene data show CDR1 as LGHNA and CDR2 as YSLEER.

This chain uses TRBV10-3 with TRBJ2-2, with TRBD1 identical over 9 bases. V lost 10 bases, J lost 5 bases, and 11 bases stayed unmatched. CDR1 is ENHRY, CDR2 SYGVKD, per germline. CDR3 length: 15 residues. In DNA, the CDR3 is TGTGCCAGCACAGGGGGCCCCTTTTCAACCGGGGAGCTGTTTTTT. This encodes CASTGGPFSTGELFF.

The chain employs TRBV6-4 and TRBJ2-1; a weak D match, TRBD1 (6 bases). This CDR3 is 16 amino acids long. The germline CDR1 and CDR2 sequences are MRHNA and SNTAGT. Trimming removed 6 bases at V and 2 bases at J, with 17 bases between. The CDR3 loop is CASSDTGRGTYNEQFF. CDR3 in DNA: TGTGCCAGCAGCGATACAGGGAGAGGGACCTACAATGAGCAGTTCTTC.

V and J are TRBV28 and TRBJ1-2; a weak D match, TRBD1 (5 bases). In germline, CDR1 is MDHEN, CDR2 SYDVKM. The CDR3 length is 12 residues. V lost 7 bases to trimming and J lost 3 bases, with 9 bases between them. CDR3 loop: CASTGHDYGYTF. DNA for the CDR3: TGTGCCAGCACCGGACACGACTATGGCTACACCTTC.

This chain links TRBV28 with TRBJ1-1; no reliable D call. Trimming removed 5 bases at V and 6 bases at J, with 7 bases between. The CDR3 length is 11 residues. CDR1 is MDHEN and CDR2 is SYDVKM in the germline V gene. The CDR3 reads CASSAIAEAFF. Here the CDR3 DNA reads TGTGCCAGCAGTGCTATTGCTGAAGCTTTCTTT.

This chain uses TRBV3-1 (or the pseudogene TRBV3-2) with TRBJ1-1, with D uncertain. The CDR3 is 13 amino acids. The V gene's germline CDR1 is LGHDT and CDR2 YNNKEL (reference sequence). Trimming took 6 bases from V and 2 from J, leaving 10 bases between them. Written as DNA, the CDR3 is TGTGCCAGCAGTCGACTCGGAAACACTGAAGCTTTCTTT. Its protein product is CASSRLGNTEAFF.

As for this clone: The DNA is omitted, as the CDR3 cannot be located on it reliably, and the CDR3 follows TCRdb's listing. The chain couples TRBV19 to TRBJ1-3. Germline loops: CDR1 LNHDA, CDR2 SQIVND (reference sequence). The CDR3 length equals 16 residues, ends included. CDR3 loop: CASADFGEGSGNTIYF.

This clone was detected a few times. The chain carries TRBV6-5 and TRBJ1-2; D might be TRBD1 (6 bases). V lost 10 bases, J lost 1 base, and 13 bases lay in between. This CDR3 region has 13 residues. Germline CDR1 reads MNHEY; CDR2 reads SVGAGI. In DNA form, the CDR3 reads TGTGCCACCCGACAGGTTTTTAACTATGGCTACACCTTC. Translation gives CATRQVFNYGYTF.

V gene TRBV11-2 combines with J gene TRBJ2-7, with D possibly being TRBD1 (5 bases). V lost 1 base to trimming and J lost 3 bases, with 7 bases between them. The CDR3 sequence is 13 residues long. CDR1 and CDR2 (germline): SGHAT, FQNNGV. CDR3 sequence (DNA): TGTGCCAGCAGCTTAGGTGACAGCTACGAGCAGTACTTC. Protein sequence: CASSLGDSYEQYF.

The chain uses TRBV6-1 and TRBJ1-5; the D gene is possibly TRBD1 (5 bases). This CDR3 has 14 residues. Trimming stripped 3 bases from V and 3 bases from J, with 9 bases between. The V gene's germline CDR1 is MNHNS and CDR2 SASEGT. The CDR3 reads CASSDWTPNQPQHF. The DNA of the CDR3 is TGTGCCAGCAGTGATTGGACACCCAATCAGCCCCAGCATTTT.

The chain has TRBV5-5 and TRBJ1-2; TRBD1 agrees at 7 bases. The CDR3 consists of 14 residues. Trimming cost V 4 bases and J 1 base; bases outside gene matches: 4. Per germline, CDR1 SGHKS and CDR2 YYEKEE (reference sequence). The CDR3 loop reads CASSGNRGNYGYTF. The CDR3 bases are TGTGCCAGCAGCGGGAACAGGGGTAACTATGGCTACACCTTC.

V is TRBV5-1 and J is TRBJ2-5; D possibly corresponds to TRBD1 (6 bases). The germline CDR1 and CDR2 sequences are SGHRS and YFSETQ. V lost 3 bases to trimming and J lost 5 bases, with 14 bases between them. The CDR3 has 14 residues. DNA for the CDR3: TGCGCCAGCAGCTCGACAGGCGGTGAGGAGACCCAGTACTTC. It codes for CASSSTGGEETQYF.

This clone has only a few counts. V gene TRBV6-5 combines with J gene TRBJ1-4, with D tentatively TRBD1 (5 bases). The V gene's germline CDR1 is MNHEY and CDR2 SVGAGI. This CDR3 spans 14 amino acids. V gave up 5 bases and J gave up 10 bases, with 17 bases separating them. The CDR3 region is CASSRIQGIGKLFF. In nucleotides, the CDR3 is TGTGCCAGCAGTCGTATTCAGGGTATTGGAAAACTGTTTTTT.

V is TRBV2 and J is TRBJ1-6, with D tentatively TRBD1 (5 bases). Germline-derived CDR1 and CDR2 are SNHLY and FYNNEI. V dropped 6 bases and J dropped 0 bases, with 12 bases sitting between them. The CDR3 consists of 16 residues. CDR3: CASRWTPNSYNSPLHF. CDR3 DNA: TGTGCCAGCAGATGGACACCCAACTCCTATAATTCACCCCTCCACTTT.

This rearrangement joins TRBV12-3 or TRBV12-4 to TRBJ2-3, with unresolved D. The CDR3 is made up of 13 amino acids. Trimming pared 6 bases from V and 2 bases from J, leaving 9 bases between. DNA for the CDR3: TGTGCCAGCAGCAACAGAGACACAGATACGCAGTATTTT. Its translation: CASSNRDTDTQYF.

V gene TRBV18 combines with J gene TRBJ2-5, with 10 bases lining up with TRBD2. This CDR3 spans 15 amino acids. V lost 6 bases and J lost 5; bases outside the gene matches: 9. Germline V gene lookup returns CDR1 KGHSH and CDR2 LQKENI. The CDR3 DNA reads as TGTGCCAGCTCCCGCATTCTAGCGGGGGATGAGACCCAGTACTTC. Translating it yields CASSRILAGDETQYF.

In nucleotides, the CDR3 is TGTGCCAGCAGGGGAGGGGACCCTAACTATGGCTACACCTTC. This encodes CASRGGDPNYGYTF. V usage is TRBV6-5 and J usage is TRBJ1-2, with a possible D match to TRBD1 (5 bases). This CDR3 is built from 14 residues. Germline assignment: CDR1 MNHEY and CDR2 SVGAGI. Trimming stripped 6 bases from V and 0 bases from J, with 11 bases between.

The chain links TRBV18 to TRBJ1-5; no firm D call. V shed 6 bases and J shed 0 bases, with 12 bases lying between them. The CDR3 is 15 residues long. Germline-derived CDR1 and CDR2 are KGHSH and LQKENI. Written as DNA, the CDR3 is TGTGCCAGCTCCCCGGTATACGATAGCAATCAGCCCCAGCATTTT. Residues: CASSPVYDSNQPQHF.

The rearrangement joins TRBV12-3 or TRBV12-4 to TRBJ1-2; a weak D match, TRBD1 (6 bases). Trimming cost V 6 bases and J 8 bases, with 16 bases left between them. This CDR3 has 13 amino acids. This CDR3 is CASRVTGFYGYTF. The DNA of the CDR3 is TGTGCCAGCAGGGTAACAGGGTTCTACGGCTACACCTTC.

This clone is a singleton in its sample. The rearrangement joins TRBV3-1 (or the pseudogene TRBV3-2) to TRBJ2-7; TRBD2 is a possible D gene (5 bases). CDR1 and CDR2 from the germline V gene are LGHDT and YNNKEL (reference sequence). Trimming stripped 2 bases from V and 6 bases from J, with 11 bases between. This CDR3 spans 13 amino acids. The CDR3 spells CASSQSSGGEQYF. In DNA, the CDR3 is TGTGCCAGCAGCCAAAGCAGCGGTGGCGAGCAGTACTTC.

The CDR3 reads CASSLFGQGQSPLHF. CDR3 bases: TGTGCCAGCAGCCTATTCGGACAGGGTCAATCACCCCTCCACTTT. The rearrangement joins TRBV7-3 to TRBJ1-6, with 8 bases aligning to TRBD1. CDR3 length: 15 residues. V lost 5 bases to trimming and J lost 10 bases; unmatched junction nucleotides: 10. The germline V gene has CDR1 SGHTA and CDR2 FQGTGA.